This T cell receptor beta chain was recorded in a study of blood T cell repertoires in COVID-19 (TCRdb year 2020). The study in broad terms: The collaborator samples originated in the United States, Italy and Spain and spanned the acute and convalescent phases of COVID-19. The samples were drawn from two sources: the first 160 participants of the ongoing ImmuneRACE study, and 1,200 or so subjects contributed by 6 global collaborators. A freely available public database, intended as a resource for researchers studying the immune response to SARS-CoV-2, is where the repertoires were released. The prospective study material was composed of cDNA or gDNA derived from T cells, B-cell-depleted T cells, or PBMCs. Nearly every sample came with metadata listing a de-identified subject ID, COVID-19 status, age in years and sex. Where HLA class I and class II types were available, the types were taken from metadata supplied by the sample provider, not from assay-based typing. The dataset comprised deeply sampled blood TCRbeta repertoires from subjects exposed to, actively infected with, or recovered from COVID-19. General study outcomes and caveats: The amount of clinical and demographic metadata varied by source and participant and was provided uncurated.

Participants in the prospective study were enrolled through a virtual design, were aged roughly 18 to 95 years, and lived in about two dozen United States geographic areas. Cohort assignment in the prospective study relied on participant-reported clinical history from a screening survey and a study questionnaire. In the prospective study, mobile phlebotomists collected whole blood, serum and a nasopharyngeal or oropharyngeal swab from each participant. Participants in the prospective study had the option to provide additional blood draws and questionnaires over a 2-month period. Before DNA extraction, blood samples from the prospective study were shipped at room temperature or frozen. Looking up the germline V gene yields CDR1 SNHLY and CDR2 FYNNEI. After removal of 4 bases from V and 7 bases from J, the junction retains 6 bases not matched to a gene. The CDR3 numbers 13 residues from cysteine through phenylalanine. Only CDR3 DNA remains: 39 bases, in frame from the first base.

Concerning this clone: Its antigen target is currently unknown. One base away there is no much larger clone; base qualities are not given.

TCRbeta CDR3 regions were amplified from genomic DNA by means of the immunoSEQ Assay, a bias-controlled multiplex PCR. Regarding the original processing steps: Nucleated cell counts per sample were estimated from amplification of reference gene primers within the assay. To quantify the absolute abundance of each unique TCRbeta CDR3 rearrangement, sequence reads were collapsed and filtered. For each sample, productive Simpson clonality was calculated by taking the square root of Simpson's diversity index across productive rearrangements. TCRdb carries this immuneACCESS record with in-frame sequences only. Its versions omit some clonotypes, under half of them owing to an unresolved V gene in the studies checked, with the rest unexplained. Clone size and the V and J calls come from that table; the DNA yielded D and trimming. This sample has about 200,000 clones in its table, and around 80% of those were observed once. The ten largest clones add up to approximately 7.4% of the sample.

The chain links TRBV2 with TRBJ1-1; TRBD1 aligns with 7 central bases. The TCR originated in a woman between 40 and 55 years old with acute COVID-19. Material: PBMCs or T cells enriched from blood (not recorded which). The nucleotide sequence reads as follows: TGTGCCAGCAGTGGCAGGGGGGAAGGTGAAGCTTTCTTT. This yields the protein CASSGRGEGEAFF. Joined to the reference TRBV2 and TRBJ1-1 proteins, this CDR3 gives the full variable domain: EPEVTQTPSHQVTQMGQEVILRCVPISNHLYFYWYRQILGQKVEFLVSFYNNEISEKSEIFDDQFSVERPDGSNFTLKIRSTKLEDSAMYFCASSGRGEGEAFFGQGTRLTVV.